The text below deals with one T cell receptor (beta chain). The CDR3 is made up of 13 amino acids. Germline trimming cut 3 bases from V and 7 bases from J; bases unmatched to any gene: 5. Germline CDR1 reads SQVTM; CDR2 reads ANQGSEA. This record belongs to a study of blood T cell repertoires in COVID-19. Study-level information: The cDNA or gDNA used as material had been derived from T cells, B-cell-depleted T cells, or PBMCs.

How the authors handled the data: Cell counts per sample came from amplifying reference gene primers. The method was immunoSEQ multiplex PCR; TCRdb's version includes in-frame clones alone and lacks a portion of them. The V and J calls and clone size were taken over from that table, and D and trimming were inferred from the DNA. This table holds some 75,000 clones, around nine tenths found once. The sample consisted of peripheral blood. The receptor comes from a human donor in a cohort sampled during active COVID-19. The gene calls are TRBV29-1 and TRBJ2-1, with TRBD2 matching over 8 bases. CDR3 loop: CSVEGRGGNEQFF. The DNA of the CDR3 is TGCAGCGTTGAGGGACGGGGGGGGAATGAGCAGTTCTTC.